Listed below are T cell receptor beta chains from one sample, sequenced in a study of blood T cell repertoires in COVID-19. Profiling relied on immunoSEQ multiplex PCR, and the TCRdb table lists in-frame clones only, not all of them. This table has around 300,000 clones, 90% appearing once. Sequenced sample: peripheral blood. All receptors derive from a woman in her thirties or forties with COVID-19, enrolled during active disease. Both conserved end residues are part of each CDR3. D genes are given only for firm matches. Some rows mark clone size as missing; the rest say once, few, many or name a class of expanded clone.

d_gene	abundance	v_gene	j_gene	CDR3nt	CDR3aa
TRBD2	NA	TRBV7-3	TRBJ2-2	TGTGCCAGCAGCTTAAGGGCGGGAGCAAACACCGGGGAGCTGTTTTTT	CASSLRAGANTGELFF
TRBD2	few	TRBV19	TRBJ2-7	TGTGCCAGTAGTATTATAGCGGGAGGATCCTACGAGCAGTACTTC	CASSIIAGGSYEQYF
TRBD1	once	TRBV9	TRBJ2-2	TGTGCCAGCAGCACGGGACAGGGGTGGACCGGGGAGCTGTTTTTT	CASSTGQGWTGELFF
NA	NA	TRBV19	TRBJ2-5	TGTGCCAGTAGTATAGGGGGGCGGTCAGAGACCCAGTACTTC	CASSIGGRSETQYF
NA	NA	TRBV5-1	TRBJ2-7	TGCGCCAGCAGCCCGGCCGGGGGCTACGAGCAGTACTTC	CASSPAGGYEQYF
TRBD1	NA	TRBV27	TRBJ2-1	TGTGCCAGCAGTCCGGGACAGGGCTACAATGAGCAGTTCTTC	CASSPGQGYNEQFF
TRBD1	NA	TRBV13	TRBJ2-7	TGTGCCAGCAACCGGGACAGGGCCTACGAGCAGTACTTC	CASNRDRAYEQYF
NA	NA	TRBV21-1	TRBJ2-7	TGTGCCAGCAGCAAAAGGGGCAGGCGCGAGCTGTCCTACGAGCAGTACTTC	CASSKRGRRELSYEQYF
NA	few	TRBV3-1/TRBV3-2	TRBJ1-5	TGTGCCAGCAGCCAAGTTAAAAGCCACCAGCCCCAGCATTTT	CASSQVKSHQPQHF
TRBD1	NA	TRBV18	TRBJ1-2	TGTGCCAGCTCACCATCTGTCCCGGACAGGGGGCTGGATGGCTACACCTTC	CASSPSVPDRGLDGYTF
NA	NA	TRBV7-2	TRBJ2-1	TGTGCCAGCAGCTTAGATAGAAGTCTGAGCAATGAGCAGTTCTTC	CASSLDRSLSNEQFF
NA	NA	TRBV28	TRBJ1-5	TGTGCCAGCAGTTCCCTACCCTGGACAGATAGCAATCAGCCCCAGCATTTT	CASSSLPWTDSNQPQHF
TRBD1	NA	TRBV9	TRBJ2-5	TGTGCCAGCAGCAACAACCCTGACAGGGCCAATCAAGAGACCCAGTACTTC	CASSNNPDRANQETQYF
TRBD1	once	TRBV7-9	TRBJ2-5	TGTGCCAGCAGCTTAGTTGGGACAGGGAAAAGGGAGACCCAGTACTTC	CASSLVGTGKRETQYF
TRBD1	NA	TRBV7-2	TRBJ1-1	TGTGCCAGCAGCCTCCAGGGGGGAACCACTGAAGCTTTCTTT	CASSLQGGTTEAFF
TRBD2	NA	TRBV18	TRBJ2-1	TGTGCCAGCTCTGGGACTAGCGGAGGGGATGAGCAGTTCTTC	CASSGTSGGDEQFF
NA	NA	TRBV5-1	TRBJ2-7	TGCGCCAGCAGGTATGGGGGTGTAGCGGCCTACGAGCAGTACTTC	CASRYGGVAAYEQYF
TRBD1	NA	TRBV30	TRBJ1-1	TGTGCCCGGAGCCCCGGACAGGTGAACACTGAAGCTTTCTTT	CARSPGQVNTEAFF
NA	once	TRBV5-6	TRBJ1-1	TGTGCCAGCAGACGCCCCGGTTCGAACACTGAAGCTTTCTTT	CASRRPGSNTEAFF
TRBD1	NA	TRBV19	TRBJ1-5	TGTGCCAGCCGGGACAGGGGAGCGAGGGGCAATCAGCCCCAGCATTTT	CASRDRGARGNQPQHF
TRBD1	NA	TRBV30	TRBJ1-2	TGTGCCTGGAGTCGAGTACGCCGACAGGGATCCTATGGCTACACCTTC	CAWSRVRRQGSYGYTF
TRBD1	NA	TRBV18	TRBJ2-7	TGTGCCAGCTCACGGACGACAGGGGGCGTTAGCTACGAGCAGTACTTC	CASSRTTGGVSYEQYF
TRBD2	NA	TRBV11-2	TRBJ2-5	TGTGCCAGCAGCCTTAGCGGGGGGGCCGGTGAGACCCAGTACTTC	CASSLSGGAGETQYF
TRBD2	NA	TRBV4-3	TRBJ2-5	TGCGCCAGCAGCCGCCGGGCTAGCGGGAGGGAGACCCAGTACTTC	CASSRRASGRETQYF
TRBD2	NA	TRBV9	TRBJ2-2	TGTGCCAGCAGCGTAGAGCTAGCGGGGACAGCGGGCACCGGGGAGCTGTTTTTT	CASSVELAGTAGTGELFF
TRBD2	NA	TRBV24-1	TRBJ2-1	TGTGCCACCAGTGATTTAGGCGGGGGGGAGCAGTTCTTC	CATSDLGGGEQFF
TRBD1	NA	TRBV12-3/TRBV12-4	TRBJ1-2	TGTGCCAGCAGTTTGGGGGACAGTATTGGCTACACCTTC	CASSLGDSIGYTF
NA	NA	TRBV25-1	TRBJ1-2	TGTGCCAGCAGTGAATGGGAGGGAAGGAAGGAGTATGGCTACACCTTC	CASSEWEGRKEYGYTF
TRBD1	NA	TRBV13	TRBJ1-2	TGTGCCAGCAGCTTAGAGGTGGGGACAGGGACCTTTGATGGCTACACCTTC	CASSLEVGTGTFDGYTF
NA	NA	TRBV6-6	TRBJ1-2	TGTGCCAGCAGTTACGGAGACAGTCCGGGTGGCTACACCTTC	CASSYGDSPGGYTF
NA	NA	TRBV7-9	TRBJ1-6	TGTGCCAGCAGCCCACTAAATTCACCCCTCCACTTT	CASSPLNSPLHF
NA	NA	TRBV20-1	TRBJ1-2	TGCAGTGCTATCTCAGGGGATGGCTACACCTTC	CSAISGDGYTF
NA	once	TRBV6-1	TRBJ2-6	TGTGCCAGCAGTGAAGGAAGGGGTGGGGCCAACGTCCTGACTTTC	CASSEGRGGANVLTF
TRBD1	NA	TRBV5-1	TRBJ1-1	TGCGCCAGCAGCTTGGCGGCAGGGGGCACGAACACTGAAGCTTTCTTT	CASSLAAGGTNTEAFF
NA	once	TRBV28	TRBJ2-6	TGTGCCAGCAGTTTAGGCCAATCTCGCGTCCTGACTTTC	CASSLGQSRVLTF
NA	NA	TRBV11-2	TRBJ1-5	TGTGCCAGCAGCTCCGGGGGGGGGACCTTTCAGCCCCAGCATTTT	CASSSGGGTFQPQHF
NA	NA	TRBV5-4	TRBJ1-1	TGTGCCAGCAGCCTCAGCAGGCGGAACACTGAAGCTTTCTTT	CASSLSRRNTEAFF
NA	NA	TRBV5-1	TRBJ1-1	TGCGCCAGCAGCTTGGCTGCGGTGAACACTGAAGCTTTCTTT	CASSLAAVNTEAFF
NA	few	TRBV25-1	TRBJ1-1	TGTGCCAGCAGTAACGGGGGGAAGAACACTGAAGCTTTCTTT	CASSNGGKNTEAFF
TRBD1	NA	TRBV6-2/TRBV6-3	TRBJ1-1	TGTGCCAGCAGTTACTCGACAGGGGGATATAAAACTGAAGCTTTCTTT	CASSYSTGGYKTEAFF
TRBD1	NA	TRBV5-1	TRBJ1-6	TGCGCCAGCAGCTTGGCCGGAGGACAGGGGCCGGGCGCGAATTCACCCCTCCACTTT	CASSLAGGQGPGANSPLHF
NA	NA	TRBV28	TRBJ2-1	TGTGCCAGCAGTTTATATGGCCCCACGAATGAGCAGTTCTTC	CASSLYGPTNEQFF
TRBD1	few	TRBV6-6	TRBJ1-1	TGTGCCAGCCTGACAGGGGAGACTGAAGCTTTCTTT	CASLTGETEAFF
TRBD2	once	TRBV5-6	TRBJ2-1	TGTGCCAGCAGCTGGGGGGGACCCCCGCAGTTCTTC	CASSWGGPPQFF
TRBD1	NA	TRBV9	TRBJ1-2	TGTGCCAGCAGCGGATACAGGGGAACCAACTATGGCTACACCTTC	CASSGYRGTNYGYTF
NA	NA	TRBV5-1	TRBJ1-5	TGCGCCAGCAGCTTGCAGGGTGGCAATCAGCCCCAGCATTTT	CASSLQGGNQPQHF
TRBD1	NA	TRBV2	TRBJ1-2	TGTGCCAGCACCCCCCATGGGACAGGGGGCGTTACTGGCTACACCTTC	CASTPHGTGGVTGYTF
NA	NA	TRBV30	TRBJ2-1	TGTGCCTGGAGTGTACTCCCGACGGACTCCCCCGGGGTCTTC	CAWSVLPTDSPGVF
TRBD2	NA	TRBV28	TRBJ2-7	TGTGCCAGCAGTCCCTCGGGACTAGCGGGAGATGAGCAGTACTTC	CASSPSGLAGDEQYF
TRBD1	once	TRBV27	TRBJ2-1	TGTGCCAGCAGTTTTGTTCCCCCGACAGGGCTAAACAATGAGCAGTTCTTC	CASSFVPPTGLNNEQFF
NA	NA	TRBV28	TRBJ2-7	TGTGCCAGCAGCCCCTCGGGGGTTCCACCCTACGAGCAGTACTTC	CASSPSGVPPYEQYF